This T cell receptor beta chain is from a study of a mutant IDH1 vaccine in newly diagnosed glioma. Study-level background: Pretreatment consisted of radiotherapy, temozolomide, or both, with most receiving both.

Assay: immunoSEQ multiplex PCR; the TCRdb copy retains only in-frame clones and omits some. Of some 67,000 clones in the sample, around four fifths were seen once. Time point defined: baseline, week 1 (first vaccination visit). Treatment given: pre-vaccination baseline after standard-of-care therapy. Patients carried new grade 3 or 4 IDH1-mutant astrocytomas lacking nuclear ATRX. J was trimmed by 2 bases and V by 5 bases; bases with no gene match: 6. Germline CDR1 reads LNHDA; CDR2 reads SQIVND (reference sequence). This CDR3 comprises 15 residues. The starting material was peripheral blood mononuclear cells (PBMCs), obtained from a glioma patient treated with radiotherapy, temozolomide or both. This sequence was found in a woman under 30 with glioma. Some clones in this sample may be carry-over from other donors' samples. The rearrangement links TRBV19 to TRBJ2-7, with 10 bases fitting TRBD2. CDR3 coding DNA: TGTGCCAGTAGTTGGGGTAGCGGGAGGACCTACGAGCAGTACTTC. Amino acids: CASSWGSGRTYEQYF.